These 18 T cell receptor beta chains came from one sample sequenced in a study of blood T cell repertoires in COVID-19. TCRdb keeps only in-frame clones here, not all; method: immunoSEQ multiplex PCR. The sample lists approximately 240,000 clones; 85% to 95% were seen once. The sample consisted of peripheral blood. The receptors here all came from a man under 40 with COVID-19, enrolled during active disease.

This chain's CDR3 is CASPGQGPGGRYTF. CDR3 nucleotide sequence: TGTGCCAGTCCGGGACAGGGACCCGGCGGTCGCTACACCTTC. J is TRBJ1-2 and V is TRBV6-5; TRBD1 matches at 9 bases. The CDR3 is made up of 14 amino acids. V dropped 9 bases and J dropped 9; count of bases not matched to a gene: 14. Germline CDR1 MNHEY, CDR2 SVGAGI.

This chain uses TRBV11-2 with TRBJ2-2; a weak D match, TRBD1 (6 bases). Trimming cost V 2 bases and J 4 bases, with 17 bases left between them. The CDR3 has 17 residues. Germline lookup yields CDR1 SGHAT and CDR2 FQNNGV. The CDR3 reads CASSLRRFRGLTGELFF. The CDR3 nucleotides are TGTGCCAGCAGCTTACGGCGGTTCAGGGGCCTCACCGGGGAGCTGTTTTTT.

A word on this clone: The junction and the germline gene differ at one end; a read error may be behind it. V gene TRBV3-1 (or the pseudogene TRBV3-2) combines with J gene TRBJ2-1, with a tentative D call TRBD2 (6 bases). Germline V gene sequence: CDR1 LGHDT, CDR2 YNNKEL (reference sequence). The CDR3 spans 16 residues. The CDR3 protein is CASGASRDSSFNEQFF. CDR3 nucleotides: TGTGCCAGCGGTGCCTCCCGGGACTCATCCTTCAATGAGCAGTTCTTC.

The rearrangement links TRBV10-3 to TRBJ2-7, with TRBD1 matching over 7 bases. Germline values: CDR1 ENHRY, CDR2 SYGVKD. The junction had 12 bases not matched to a gene; V was cut back by 10 bases and J by 6 bases. This CDR3 spans 13 amino acids. The chain's CDR3 is CATDRENLSEQYF. In DNA, the CDR3 is TGTGCCACCGACAGGGAAAATCTTTCCGAGCAGTACTTC.

This clone was picked up a small number of times. The chain is built from TRBV10-2 and TRBJ1-2, with 7 bases lining up with TRBD1. Per the germline V gene, CDR1 is WSHSY and CDR2 is SAAADI. The CDR3 length is 14 residues. V shed 2 bases, J shed 1 base, and the junction held 1 base outside the gene matches. In DNA, the CDR3 is TGCGCCAGCAGTGAGACAGGGGTTAACTATGGCTACACCTTC. Its protein is CASSETGVNYGYTF.

J is TRBJ1-5 and V is TRBV7-9, with a tentative D call TRBD1 (5 bases). V was clipped by 0 bases and J by 1 base, with 10 bases between them. CDR1 is SEHNR and CDR2 is FQNEAQ in the germline V gene (reference sequence). CDR3 length: 16 amino acids. CDR3 bases: TGTGCCAGCAGCTTAGCGGTGGCAGGGAGCAATCAGCCCCAGCATTTT. This encodes CASSLAVAGSNQPQHF.

The chain carries TRBV19 and TRBJ1-4; TRBD1 matches at 7 bases. The CDR3 is 14 amino acids. CDR1 is LNHDA, CDR2 SQIVND, per germline (reference sequence). V shed 5 bases, J shed 4 bases, and the junction held 4 bases outside the gene matches. CDR3 residues: CASSLGQFNEKLFF. The CDR3 DNA is TGTGCCAGTAGTTTGGGACAGTTTAATGAAAAACTGTTTTTT. Drawing the rest from reference TRBV19 and TRBJ1-4, the complete variable domain is DGGITQSPKYLFRKEGQNVTLSCEQNLNHDAMYWYRQDPGQGLRLIYYSQIVNDFQKGDIAEGYSVSREKKESFPLTVTSAQKNPTAFYLCASSLGQFNEKLFFGSGTQLSVL.

This clone was detected only once. The gene calls are TRBV21-1 and TRBJ2-2; the D call TRBD2 from the table was never checked on the DNA. TRBV21-1 is an annotated pseudogene. The CDR3 extends over 15 amino acids. Here the CDR3 DNA reads TGTGCCAGCAGGGACGGGGGTAGTGGCACCGGGGAGCTGTTTTTT. It is translated as CASRDGGSGTGELFF.

The chain employs TRBV7-9 and TRBJ2-5, with 10 bases that match TRBD1. The V gene end was trimmed by 5 bases and the J gene end by 3 bases; junction bases not matched to a gene: 9. The CDR3 has 16 residues. Per the germline V gene, CDR1 is SEHNR and CDR2 is FQNEAQ (reference sequence). The CDR3, as DNA: TGTGCCAGCAGCCTCCGGGACAGGGGAACTAAAGAGACCCAGTACTTC. The encoded protein is CASSLRDRGTKETQYF.

This chain links TRBV3-1 (or the pseudogene TRBV3-2) with TRBJ2-5, with a possible D match to TRBD2 (6 bases). The V end was cut by 4 bases, the J end by 4 bases, with 13 bases between. Germline-derived CDR1 and CDR2 are LGHDT and YNNKEL (reference sequence). This CDR3 contains 14 residues. The CDR3 reads CASSPSSVGETQYF. The CDR3 bases are TGTGCCAGCAGCCCCTCTAGCGTTGGAGAGACCCAGTACTTC.

This chain joins TRBV5-1 and TRBJ1-4, with D possibly TRBD1 on 5 matching bases. CDR1 is SGHRS, CDR2 YFSETQ, per germline. V dropped 0 bases and J dropped 0 bases, with 21 bases sitting between them. CDR3 length: 20 amino acids. CDR3 sequence: CASSLGLGTPRGSTNEKLFF. DNA for the CDR3: TGCGCCAGCAGCTTGGGACTAGGGACGCCCAGAGGTTCAACTAATGAAAAACTGTTTTTT.

Here the CDR3 DNA reads TGTGCCAGCAGCTTGGGGGGCACCACAGGGGAGAGGGAGCAGTTCTTC. Translating gives CASSLGGTTGEREQFF. J is TRBJ2-1 and V is TRBV5-4; TRBD1 matches 7 bases. Trimming took 0 bases from V and 10 from J; bases not matched to a gene: 13. Germline V gives CDR1 SGHNT, CDR2 YYREEE (reference sequence). The CDR3 is 16 amino acids. Filled out from reference TRBV5-4 and TRBJ2-1, the complete variable domain reads ETGVTQSPTHLIKTRGQQVTLRCSSQSGHNTVSWYQQALGQGPQFIFQYYREEENGRGNFPPRFSGLQFPNYSSELNVNALELDDSALYLCASSLGGTTGEREQFFGPGTRLTVL.

In this sample, this clone turned up a few times. V and J are TRBV5-1 and TRBJ2-1, with 12 bases that match TRBD2. Germline V CDR1 and CDR2: SGHRS, YFSETQ. The CDR3 runs to 16 residues. Trimming at V came to 4 bases and at J to 5 bases, leaving 7 bases not matched to a gene. The DNA for the CDR3 is TGCGCCAGCAGCCCGAGACTAGCGGGGGATGACAATGAGCAGTTCTTC. Translating gives CASSPRLAGDDNEQFF.

The chain employs TRBV10-2 and TRBJ2-2; a possible D gene is TRBD2 (6 bases). Germline CDR1 and CDR2: WSHSY and SAAADI. The CDR3 length is 16 residues. Deletions cut 6 bases from V and 0 bases from J, with 14 bases between. The CDR3, as DNA: TGCGCCAGCAGCCCGGCGGGGCCCTCGAACACCGGGGAGCTGTTTTTT. It codes for CASSPAGPSNTGELFF.

This chain connects TRBV11-2 to TRBJ1-2, with a weak D call TRBD1 (6 bases). Trimming stripped 2 bases from V and 2 bases from J, with 21 bases between. Germline CDR1 and CDR2: SGHAT and FQNNGV. The CDR3 loop spans 18 amino acids. The DNA for the CDR3 is TGTGCCAGCAGCTTATCCGTTGTCAGGGGAATCGGGAACTATGGCTACACCTTC. Protein product: CASSLSVVRGIGNYGYTF.

The chain has TRBV28 and TRBJ1-5; the D gene is possibly TRBD1 (5 bases). This CDR3 spans 15 amino acids. V lost 3 bases to trimming and J lost 4 bases, with 13 bases between them. The germline V gene has CDR1 MDHEN and CDR2 SYDVKM. CDR3 amino acids: CASSFQQGLNQPQHF. The CDR3, as DNA: TGTGCCAGCAGTTTCCAGCAGGGTCTGAATCAGCCCCAGCATTTT.

This chain joins TRBV3-1 (or the pseudogene TRBV3-2) and TRBJ2-2; D is undetermined. This CDR3 is 19 amino acids long. The germline V gene has CDR1 LGHDT and CDR2 YNNKEL (reference sequence). Trimming cost V 0 bases and J 2 bases, with 19 bases left between them. CDR3 region: CASSQEAPGLVLNTGELFF. The DNA for the CDR3 is TGTGCCAGCAGCCAAGAAGCTCCCGGGTTAGTCCTAAACACCGGGGAGCTGTTTTTT.

This clone has just one count. J is TRBJ2-3 and V is TRBV19; D gene ambiguous. Germline V gene sequence: CDR1 LNHDA, CDR2 SQIVND (reference sequence). This CDR3 has 15 residues. The V and J ends lost 11 bases and 0 bases respectively, with 18 bases between them. The CDR3 nucleotides read TGTGCCCTAATACTCCGTGAAACTAGCACAGATACGCAGTATTTT. Its protein product is CALILRETSTDTQYF.